This T cell receptor (beta chain) comes out of a study of T cell repertoires in cytomegalovirus infection (dated by TCRdb to about 2019). Regarding the complete study: Donor HLA type was relevant to the analysis, as public TCR beta signatures indicated carriage of CMV infection together with the matching HLA type.

Sequences SEHNR (CDR1) and FQNEAQ (CDR2) are obtained from the germline V gene (reference sequence). V lost 7 bases and J lost 0 bases; the stretch between them is 12 bases long. Including the terminal cysteine and phenylalanine, the CDR3 comprises 14 residues. Left in the record is the CDR3 DNA by itself, 42 bases read in frame from the first base. Sequencing took place on an Illumina HiSeq 1500. TCRdb reworked the public reads: Q25 trimming with fastp, MiXCR clone assembly, productive beta chains retained. Merged by CDR3 protein, the rows form single entries marked with the most common genes and DNA. Here the sample has 740,000 or so distinct CDR3 sequences; 35% to 40% occur a single time. The ten largest clonotypes hold 2.5% to 3.5% of the sample. Broader findings and caveats from the paper: The ex vivo response was dominated by HLA-C-restricted CMV-specific TCR beta clonotypes, which also provided the single most frequent clonotype in two of eight donors. Carriers of CMV infection plus the relevant HLA type were discriminated by the cumulative frequency of public TCR beta family members in the study cohort and in an independent approximately 360-donor cohort.

In the case of this clonotype: This receptor's antigen is unknown. One base away there is no much larger clone; base qualities are not given.

The chain was built from TRBV7-9 and TRBJ1-1; no D gene is confidently identified. This receptor was taken from a human donor in good health (CMV status not recorded). Some clones in this sample may be carry-over from other donors' samples. Sample: PBMCs. The CDR3 amino acid sequence is: CASTSERVNTEAFF. Read as DNA, the sequence is TGTGCCAGCACCTCGGAACGGGTGAACACTGAAGCTTTCTTT.